Listed below are T cell receptor beta chains from one sample, sequenced in a study of T cells after yellow fever vaccination. TCRdb reanalysed the 5' RACE reads using MiXCR and keeps one entry per CDR3 protein. The repertoire includes approximately 550,000 distinct CDR3 sequences, 19% of them detected once, and roughly an eighth sits in the top ten. The sample consisted of PBMCs, taken 15 days after the yellow fever booster vaccination. All receptors derive from a man aged 25 to 40 who received the YFV17D yellow fever vaccine. Both conserved end residues are part of each CDR3. Each record gives: D gene, J gene, clone size, V gene, CDR3 protein, CDR3 DNA. A D gene is named only where the DNA matches it firmly. Size is omitted from some rows. Given values are once, few, many or a class for expanded clones.

d_call: -; j_call: TRBJ2-7; clone_size: -; v_call: TRBV5-1; cdr3_aa: CASSAIPGETYEQYF; cdr3_nt: TGCGCCAGCAGCGCGATTCCGGGAGAAACCTACGAGCAGTACTTC
d_call: TRBD1; j_call: TRBJ2-1; clone_size: -; v_call: TRBV14; cdr3_aa: CASSRPQGKSYNEQFF; cdr3_nt: TGTGCCAGCAGCCGACCACAGGGGAAGTCCTACAATGAGCAGTTCTTC
d_call: -; j_call: TRBJ2-1; clone_size: -; v_call: TRBV29-1; cdr3_aa: CSVDPYNEQFF; cdr3_nt: TGCAGCGTTGATCCATACAATGAGCAGTTCTTC
d_call: -; j_call: TRBJ2-3; clone_size: few; v_call: TRBV20-1; cdr3_aa: CSARRGGGPDTQYF; cdr3_nt: TGCAGTGCTAGAAGGGGCGGGGGCCCAGATACGCAGTATTTT
d_call: -; j_call: TRBJ2-6; clone_size: -; v_call: TRBV19; cdr3_aa: CASSSPAASGANVLTF; cdr3_nt: TGTGCCAGTAGTAGCCCAGCGGCCTCTGGGGCCAACGTCCTGACTTTC
d_call: TRBD2; j_call: TRBJ2-1; clone_size: -; v_call: TRBV18; cdr3_aa: CASQTSGDNEQFF; cdr3_nt: TGTGCCAGCCAGACTAGCGGTGACAATGAGCAGTTCTTC
d_call: TRBD2; j_call: TRBJ2-3; clone_size: -; v_call: TRBV20-1; cdr3_aa: CSATTSGSVADTQYF; cdr3_nt: TGCAGTGCTACGACTAGCGGGAGTGTCGCAGATACGCAGTATTTT
d_call: -; j_call: TRBJ1-1; clone_size: -; v_call: TRBV29-1; cdr3_aa: CSVEVPGTKIEAFF; cdr3_nt: TGCAGCGTTGAAGTTCCAGGGACTAAGATTGAAGCTTTCTTT
d_call: -; j_call: TRBJ2-1; clone_size: few; v_call: TRBV6-1; cdr3_aa: CASKGYRGRVLYNNEQFF; cdr3_nt: TGTGCCAGCAAAGGGTACCGGGGCAGGGTCCTTTACAACAATGAGCAGTTCTTC
d_call: -; j_call: TRBJ2-7; clone_size: -; v_call: TRBV21-1; cdr3_aa: CARATRDTSGPYEQYF; cdr3_nt: TGTGCCAGGGCCACCAGGGATACTAGCGGGCCCTACGAGCAGTACTTC
d_call: TRBD2; j_call: TRBJ2-3; clone_size: many; v_call: TRBV5-1; cdr3_aa: CASSGGSTDTQYF; cdr3_nt: TGTGCCAGCTCGGGGGGGAGCACAGATACGCAGTATTTT
d_call: TRBD1; j_call: TRBJ2-3; clone_size: -; v_call: TRBV5-1; cdr3_aa: CASSTGQDTDTQYF; cdr3_nt: TGCGCCAGCAGCACGGGACAGGACACAGATACGCAGTATTTT
d_call: -; j_call: TRBJ1-5; clone_size: -; v_call: TRBV21-1; cdr3_aa: CASSKADRWNQPQHF; cdr3_nt: TGTGCCAGCAGCAAAGCGGACAGGTGGAATCAGCCCCAGCATTTT
d_call: -; j_call: TRBJ2-7; clone_size: -; v_call: TRBV20-1; cdr3_aa: CSAREVGKSSYEQYF; cdr3_nt: TGCAGTGCTAGAGAAGTAGGAAAGAGCTCCTACGAGCAGTACTTC
d_call: TRBD2; j_call: TRBJ2-3; clone_size: few; v_call: TRBV5-1; cdr3_aa: CASSLVTSGHTDTQYF; cdr3_nt: TGCGCCAGCAGCTTGGTGACTAGCGGGCACACAGATACGCAGTATTTT
d_call: -; j_call: TRBJ1-2; clone_size: -; v_call: TRBV20-1; cdr3_aa: CSARGAGQQLYGYTF; cdr3_nt: TGCAGTGCTAGAGGTGCCGGACAGCAACTCTATGGCTACACCTTC
d_call: -; j_call: TRBJ2-3; clone_size: -; v_call: TRBV5-4; cdr3_aa: CASSLVAGSIDTQYF; cdr3_nt: TGTGCCAGCAGCTTGGTCGCCGGGAGCATAGATACGCAGTATTTT
d_call: -; j_call: TRBJ2-7; clone_size: many; v_call: TRBV5-1; cdr3_aa: CASSLAPQGIGDEQYF; cdr3_nt: TGCGCCAGCAGCTTGGCCCCTCAGGGCATAGGGGACGAGCAGTACTTC
d_call: TRBD1; j_call: TRBJ1-1; clone_size: few; v_call: TRBV20-1; cdr3_aa: CSASGQSDTEAFF; cdr3_nt: TGCAGTGCGTCGGGACAGTCGGACACTGAAGCTTTCTTT
d_call: -; j_call: TRBJ1-5; clone_size: few; v_call: TRBV29-1; cdr3_aa: CSVVLDRIPGGSQPQHF; cdr3_nt: TGCAGCGTTGTATTGGACAGAATTCCCGGAGGTTCTCAGCCCCAGCATTTT
d_call: -; j_call: TRBJ1-1; clone_size: many; v_call: TRBV9; cdr3_aa: CASTQGRSDTEAFF; cdr3_nt: TGTGCCAGCACCCAGGGACGGTCGGACACTGAAGCTTTCTTT
d_call: -; j_call: TRBJ1-5; clone_size: few; v_call: TRBV6-2/TRBV6-3; cdr3_aa: CASRPGSGQPQHF; cdr3_nt: TGTGCCAGCAGGCCAGGGTCCGGGCAGCCCCAGCATTTT
d_call: TRBD1; j_call: TRBJ2-1; clone_size: few; v_call: TRBV3-1; cdr3_aa: CASTRTGAGEQFF; cdr3_nt: TGTGCCAGCACCCGGACAGGGGCGGGTGAGCAGTTCTTC
d_call: TRBD2; j_call: TRBJ2-7; clone_size: -; v_call: TRBV3-1; cdr3_aa: CASSQEGGLAGLYEQYF; cdr3_nt: TGTGCCAGCAGCCAAGAGGGGGGACTAGCGGGACTCTACGAGCAGTACTTC
d_call: -; j_call: TRBJ2-3; clone_size: -; v_call: TRBV12-3/TRBV12-4; cdr3_aa: CASSRGTTDTQYF; cdr3_nt: TGTGCCAGCAGCCGAGGGACCACAGATACGCAGTATTTT
d_call: TRBD2; j_call: TRBJ2-3; clone_size: few; v_call: TRBV6-1; cdr3_aa: CASSTGGAGGTDTQYF; cdr3_nt: TGTGCCAGCAGTACGGGGGGAGCGGGAGGTACAGATACGCAGTATTTT
d_call: TRBD1; j_call: TRBJ2-1; clone_size: few; v_call: TRBV27; cdr3_aa: CASSRTGVEQFF; cdr3_nt: TGTGCCAGCAGTCGGACAGGGGTCGAGCAGTTCTTC
d_call: -; j_call: TRBJ1-2; clone_size: few; v_call: TRBV6-5; cdr3_aa: CASTQGGDGYTF; cdr3_nt: TGTGCCAGCACTCAGGGCGGGGATGGCTACACCTTC
d_call: -; j_call: TRBJ2-7; clone_size: -; v_call: TRBV30; cdr3_aa: CAWSVMGPYEQYF; cdr3_nt: TGTGCCTGGAGTGTGATGGGACCATACGAGCAGTACTTC
d_call: TRBD2; j_call: TRBJ2-3; clone_size: -; v_call: TRBV20-1; cdr3_aa: CSARDRLAETKFLADTQYF; cdr3_nt: TGCAGTGCTAGAGATCGACTAGCGGAGACCAAATTCTTAGCAGATACGCAGTATTTT
d_call: -; j_call: TRBJ1-5; clone_size: few; v_call: TRBV12-3/TRBV12-4; cdr3_aa: CASSQSSNQPQHF; cdr3_nt: TGTGCCAGCAGCCAGTCTAGCAATCAGCCCCAGCATTTT
d_call: TRBD2; j_call: TRBJ2-7; clone_size: -; v_call: TRBV6-5; cdr3_aa: CASSSLAGLFYEQYF; cdr3_nt: TGTGCCAGCAGTTCACTAGCGGGCTTATTCTACGAGCAGTACTTC
d_call: -; j_call: TRBJ2-1; clone_size: -; v_call: TRBV7-9; cdr3_aa: CASSYLPGTGNNEQFF; cdr3_nt: TGTGCCAGCAGCTATCTCCCCGGGACTGGAAACAATGAGCAGTTCTTC
d_call: TRBD1; j_call: TRBJ2-7; clone_size: few; v_call: TRBV18; cdr3_aa: CASSPPARGTYEQYF; cdr3_nt: TGTGCCAGCTCACCACCCGCCAGGGGGACCTACGAGCAGTACTTC
d_call: -; j_call: TRBJ1-6; clone_size: -; v_call: TRBV11-1; cdr3_aa: CASSQEGASPLHF; cdr3_nt: TGTGCCAGCAGCCAAGAGGGCGCTTCACCCCTCCACTTT
d_call: -; j_call: TRBJ2-1; clone_size: few; v_call: TRBV11-2; cdr3_aa: CASSSLLDGEQFF; cdr3_nt: TGTGCCAGCAGCTCCCTACTAGACGGTGAGCAGTTCTTC
d_call: -; j_call: TRBJ2-1; clone_size: -; v_call: TRBV4-3; cdr3_aa: CASSRRNRESPEQFF; cdr3_nt: TGCGCCAGCAGCCGCAGGAACAGGGAAAGCCCAGAGCAGTTCTTC
d_call: -; j_call: TRBJ2-2; clone_size: few; v_call: TRBV12-3/TRBV12-4; cdr3_aa: CASRASSTGELFF; cdr3_nt: TGTGCCAGCAGAGCTTCATCCACCGGGGAGCTGTTTTTT
d_call: TRBD1; j_call: TRBJ2-3; clone_size: many; v_call: TRBV10-3; cdr3_aa: CAVDRGEGPDTQYF; cdr3_nt: TGTGCCGTGGACAGGGGGGAAGGCCCAGATACGCAGTATTTT
d_call: -; j_call: TRBJ1-1; clone_size: -; v_call: TRBV7-9; cdr3_aa: CASSLEVRGAFF; cdr3_nt: TGTGCCAGCAGCTTAGAGGTCAGGGGAGCTTTCTTT
d_call: -; j_call: TRBJ2-7; clone_size: -; v_call: TRBV4-2; cdr3_aa: CASSQVPGTAYEQYF; cdr3_nt: TGTGCCAGCAGCCAGGTCCCCGGGACCGCCTACGAGCAGTACTTC
d_call: TRBD1; j_call: TRBJ1-6; clone_size: few; v_call: TRBV12-3/TRBV12-4; cdr3_aa: CASRATGGTDSPLHF; cdr3_nt: TGTGCCAGCAGGGCGACAGGGGGCACGGATTCACCCCTCCACTTT